This TCR beta chain stems from a study of OX40 agonist ivuxolimab in advanced cancers. Overall study context: In three patients, partial responses were observed, one with hepatocellular carcinoma and two with cutaneous melanoma. Broader study findings: The antigens recognized by the expanded peripheral T cells, that is their antigen specificity, were not determined.

Using immunoSEQ multiplex PCR, the repertoire was profiled, and TCRdb retains in-frame clones only, with some absent. The table lists 45,000 to 65,000 clones, approximately 82% of them singletons. Germline V gene lookup returns CDR1 WNHNN and CDR2 SYGVQD (reference sequence). The CDR3 runs to 19 residues. The V gene end was trimmed by 5 bases and the J gene end by 0 bases; junction bases not matched to a gene: 10. Details on this clone: Its antigen is currently unknown.

The rearrangement uses TRBV10-1 and TRBJ2-1; 13 positions match TRBD2. This sequence was found in an adult with an advanced solid tumor such as melanoma, head and neck, liver or kidney cancer. The sample in question was CD4+ or CD8+ T cells sorted from blood, obtained in a trial of the OX40 agonist ivuxolimab. The CDR3 coding sequence is TGCGCCAGCAGTCACGGGACTAGCGGGATCCCGAGCTCCTACAATGAGCAGTTCTTC. Translating gives CASSHGTSGIPSSYNEQFF.